This record concerns one T cell receptor (beta chain) sequence. Trimming pared 7 bases from V and 2 bases from J, leaving 15 bases between. Germline assignment: CDR1 LNHDA and CDR2 SQIVND (reference sequence). The CDR3 is 15 residues long. The data originate from a study of T cell changes during pregnancy in multiple sclerosis. Profiling relied on immunoSEQ multiplex PCR, and the TCRdb table lists in-frame clones only, not all of them. In the table there are tens of thousands of clones, over 90% of which are singletons. This TCR came from a female donor with multiple sclerosis, enrolled in a pregnancy study. The V call is TRBV19, the J call TRBJ1-3; D remains unclear. Sequencing used peripheral blood, obtained in the first trimester of pregnancy. CDR3 nucleotide sequence: TGTGCCAGTACCCGGATGGGAGCTCCTGGAAACACCATATATTTT. The encoded protein is CASTRMGAPGNTIYF.